This paragraph covers one T cell receptor (beta chain) sequence. The target antigen is unknown. This sample is part of a study of monozygotic twins with inflammatory bowel disease. Total RNA, at 3,500 to 4,000 ng, went into every TCR library. The cDNA of both the TCRalpha and TCRbeta chains was subjected to two nested PCRs of about 15 and 9 cycles. TCRdb reanalyzed the 5' RACE reads and collapses them to one entry per CDR3 protein, without DNA. The listing contains over 150,000 distinct CDR3 sequences. Study-wide results and limits: Sharing of clonotypes with others was lower in IBD patients than in healthy twins, and this was especially so with disease activity. A single strong IBD-associated signal or clonotype was not supported by the findings.

Germline CDR1 reads DFQATT; CDR2 reads SNEGSKA (reference sequence). This CDR3 spans 11 amino acids. This chain uses TRBV20-1 with TRBJ2-3. The receptor was derived from a human donor with ulcerative colitis or Crohn's disease, or a healthy co-twin of an affected twin (not recorded which). Sequenced sample: blood. The CDR3 loop reads CLRDYTDTQYF.